Listed below are T cell receptor beta chains from one sample, sequenced in a study of CD8 T cells in ankylosing spondylitis. TCRdb analysed the 5' RACE reads with MiXCR anew, one entry per CDR3 protein. Of about 450,000 distinct CDR3 sequences in the sample, roughly a quarter were seen once. The sequenced sample consisted of blood, either unsorted or a sorted T cell fraction (not recorded which). The origin of the receptors is a male donor with ankylosing spondylitis. The CDR3 runs from the conserved cysteine through the conserved F or W. A D gene is named only where the DNA matches it firmly. Clone size is not always given. Where it is, it says once, few, many or a class for expanded clones.

cdr3_length d_call clone_size j_call v_call cdr3_nt cdr3_aa
13 TRBD1 few TRBJ2-7 TRBV5-1 TGCGCCAGCAGCTACGGACAGGGCCGGGAGCAGTACTTC CASSYGQGREQYF
15 TRBD1 . TRBJ2-3 TRBV19 TGTGCCAGTTCCAAGGGGGCCTCGGGCACAGATACGCAGTATTTT CASSKGASGTDTQYF
16 TRBD2 . TRBJ2-3 TRBV10-3 TGTGCCATCAGTGAGTCCCTAGCGGGGGGCACAGATACGCAGTATTTT CAISESLAGGTDTQYF
17 . few TRBJ1-4 TRBV11-2 TGTGCCAGCAGCTTAGATAGCAGGGGCGCAACTAATGAAAAACTGTTTTTT CASSLDSRGATNEKLFF
17 TRBD1 . TRBJ2-1 TRBV20-1 TGCAGTGCTAGAACCACGCCGGGACAGGGGGCCTACAATGAGCAGTTCTTC CSARTTPGQGAYNEQFF
14 . . TRBJ1-1 TRBV6-5 TGTGCCAGCAGTTACCTGGGGGCGGACACTGAAGCTTTCTTT CASSYLGADTEAFF
15 TRBD2 many TRBJ2-1 TRBV4-1 TGCGCCAGCAGCCAACTGACTAGCGGGAATAATGAGCAGTTCTTC CASSQLTSGNNEQFF
15 TRBD2 many TRBJ2-3 TRBV20-1 TGCAGTGAACGGGGACTAGCGGGCCCCACAGATACGCAGTATTTT CSERGLAGPTDTQYF
15 TRBD1 many TRBJ1-5 TRBV12-3/TRBV12-4 TGTGCCAGCAGGGGGACAGGGGGGTCCAATCAGCCCCAGCATTTT CASRGTGGSNQPQHF
15 TRBD2 . TRBJ2-7 TRBV7-2 TGTGCCAGCAGCCCAGGACTAGCGGGATTCTACGAGCAGTACTTC CASSPGLAGFYEQYF
14 TRBD2 . TRBJ2-3 TRBV10-1 TGCGCCAGCAGTGATGGCGGGAGTAAGGATACGCAGTATTTT CASSDGGSKDTQYF
13 . . TRBJ2-2 TRBV20-1 TGCAGTGCTAGCCGACCCTCCACCGGGGAGCTGTTTTTT CSASRPSTGELFF
15 . . TRBJ2-3 TRBV20-1 TGCAGTGCTAGAGATTTAACGGACCCCACAGATACGCAGTATTTT CSARDLTDPTDTQYF
19 TRBD2 few TRBJ2-1 TRBV6-2/TRBV6-3 TGTGCCAGCAGTTCCCAGACTAGCGGACGAGGAAGGACCTACAATGAGCAGTTCTTC CASSSQTSGRGRTYNEQFF
15 . few TRBJ2-5 TRBV5-1 TGCGCCAGCAGCTTCGGGGGAGTACTCCAAGAGACCCAGTACTTC CASSFGGVLQETQYF
14 TRBD2 . TRBJ2-1 TRBV6-1 TGTGCCAGCAGTGAACTATTGGGAGGGTCCGAGCAGTTCTTC CASSELLGGSEQFF
13 . few TRBJ2-1 TRBV7-9 TGTGCCAGCAGCTTAGAGATCGCCCCCCAACAGTTCTTC CASSLEIAPQQFF
14 . . TRBJ2-1 TRBV11-2 TGTGCCAGCAGCTTAGACCCTAGCAGCAATGAGCAGTTCTTC CASSLDPSSNEQFF
14 . . TRBJ2-3 TRBV7-4 TGTGCCAGCAGCCGCCCGGGCGGGACAGATACGCAGTATTTT CASSRPGGTDTQYF
10 . many TRBJ2-5 TRBV29-1 TGCAGCGGACGGAGGGAGACCCAGTACTTC CSGRRETQYF
13 . few TRBJ1-1 TRBV20-1 TGCAGTGCCGTGAGGGAGATGAACACTGAAGCTTTCTTT CSAVREMNTEAFF
13 . . TRBJ1-2 TRBV7-9 TGTGCCAGCAGCGAGATGGGGGGAGATGGCTACACCTTC CASSEMGGDGYTF
16 . . TRBJ1-4 TRBV7-2 TGTGCCAGCAGCCTTCGACATACCGGGAGGAATGAAAAACTGTTTTTT CASSLRHTGRNEKLFF
12 . . TRBJ1-4 TRBV20-1 TGCAGTGCTAGAGGATACGGTGAAAAACTGTTTTTT CSARGYGEKLFF
14 . . TRBJ1-5 TRBV3-1 TGTGCCGGAACAGGCGATTATAGCAATCAGCCCCAGCATTTT CAGTGDYSNQPQHF
15 . . TRBJ1-4 TRBV12-3/TRBV12-4 TGTGCCAGCAGTGATACCGGGACCCCGGGGGAAAAACTGTTTTTT CASSDTGTPGEKLFF
14 . . TRBJ1-5 TRBV7-2 TGTGCCAGCAGCCGCTCGGGATCGAGTCAGCCCCAGCATTTT CASSRSGSSQPQHF
17 . few TRBJ2-1 TRBV2 TGTGCCAGCAGTGAAGTGGGTGGGGCAGGTCACCCCAATGAGCAGTTCTTC CASSEVGGAGHPNEQFF
14 . few TRBJ1-1 TRBV5-1 TGCGCCAGCAGCTTGGAATGGGTGAACACTGAAGCTTTCTTT CASSLEWVNTEAFF
15 TRBD1 . TRBJ2-5 TRBV10-3 TGTGCCATCAGTGATCTTGGACAGGGCCAAGAGACCCAGTACTTC CAISDLGQGQETQYF
13 . few TRBJ2-2 TRBV20-1 TGCAGTGCTATTCCTTCGGAAACCGGGGAGCTGTTTTTT CSAIPSETGELFF
15 TRBD2 . TRBJ2-1 TRBV6-2/TRBV6-3 TGTGCCAGCAGTTACCCGGGGGGGGTCTACAATGAGCAGTTCTTC CASSYPGGVYNEQFF
15 TRBD2 few TRBJ2-1 TRBV20-1 TGCAGTGCCCCCGGGGGGACTAGCAGCTACAATGAGCAGTTCTTC CSAPGGTSSYNEQFF
15 TRBD2 many TRBJ2-7 TRBV14 TGTGCCAGCAGCTCCTGGACTAGCGGGAGGCCCGAGCAGTACTTC CASSSWTSGRPEQYF
14 . few TRBJ1-1 TRBV29-1 TGCAGCGTTGAAGGCCGTTTCGGGCTGTCTGCAGCTTTCTTT CSVEGRFGLSAAFF
12 . . TRBJ2-1 TRBV18 TGTGCCAGCTCACCACGGCCGGATGAGCAGTTCTTC CASSPRPDEQFF
15 . . TRBJ2-1 TRBV5-6 TGTGCCAGCAGCTACCTGGAGAAGAGGCTCGATGAGCAGTTCTTC CASSYLEKRLDEQFF
14 . few TRBJ1-2 TRBV5-5 TGTGCCAGCAGCCCCTCCCGGCCGGGCTATGGCTACACCTTC CASSPSRPGYGYTF
15 TRBD1 . TRBJ2-1 TRBV5-1 TGCGCCAGCAGCTTGGCGTGGACAGGGATCAATGAGCAGTTCTTC CASSLAWTGINEQFF
14 . . TRBJ2-2 TRBV15 TGTGCCACCAGCAGAGATCCCAAAACCGGGGAGCTGTTTTTT CATSRDPKTGELFF
21 TRBD2 . TRBJ2-4 TRBV7-6 TGTGCCAGCAGCTTAGAGGGGACTAGCGGGAGTTCATATTTAGCCAAAAACATTCAGTACTTC CASSLEGTSGSSYLAKNIQYF